This TCR beta chain was retrieved from a study of blood T cells in healthy people across ages. Next came a second PCR, run for 7 to 11 cycles, which used a sample-barcoded 5' primer along with a J-beta primer mix. A single record per CDR3 protein comes from TCRdb applying MiXCR to the 5' RACE reads. Of more than 1.4 million distinct CDR3 sequences listed, 35% to 45% are singletons. The CDR3 has 13 amino acids. Germline V gives CDR1 WNHNN, CDR2 SYGVQD (reference sequence). The clonotype comes from a woman aged 18-29 years in good health. V and J are TRBV10-1 and TRBJ2-1; D unresolved. Near its end, the DNA agrees better with TRBJ2-7, so the J call may be wrong. Input material: blood. This chain's CDR3 is CASSESPGTKQYF. CDR3 bases: TGCGCCAGCAGTGAGTCTCCTGGAACCAAGCAGTACTTC.